Only a few counts were recorded for the clone carrying this TCR beta chain. The sample is drawn from a study of OX40 agonist ivuxolimab in advanced cancers. Study information: Mean age around 64 years, range about 23 to 79; 82.7% male.

This CDR3 comprises 14 residues. Germline assignment: CDR1 SGHAT and CDR2 FQNNGV. The germline V and J ends were trimmed by 3 bases and 0 bases, with 6 bases remaining between them. The method was immunoSEQ multiplex PCR; TCRdb's version includes in-frame clones alone and lacks a portion of them. Seen here are tens of thousands of clones, approximately 85% observed once, and the top ten hold approximately 15%. Baseline was the first blood sampling point, followed by cycle 4 day 1 and cycle 7 day 1. Sample: CD4+ or CD8+ T cells sorted from blood, taken in a trial of the OX40 agonist ivuxolimab. The chain is built from TRBV11-2 and TRBJ2-4, with no clear D. The receptor was isolated from an adult with an advanced solid tumor such as melanoma, head and neck, liver or kidney cancer. The CDR3, as DNA: TGTGCCAGCAGCTTGGCCCTAGCCAAAAACATTCAGTACTTC. It codes for CASSLALAKNIQYF.